The next 10 T cell receptor beta chains were all read from a single sample in a study of shared clonotypes between healthy human individuals. The protocol was immunoSEQ multiplex PCR, while the TCRdb copy is restricted to in-frame clones and leaves out a portion. The sample shows about 1 million clones, approximately 76% of them seen only once. Sequencing input: memory CD4+ T cells sorted from blood. The sample's subset: CD45RA-negative fraction. Receptors were obtained from a man between 18 and 29 years old in good health.

CDR3 amino acids: CASSVGTGLEKLFF. CDR3 coding DNA: TGCGCCAGCAGTGTGGGGACAGGGCTGGAAAAACTGTTTTTT. The chain joins TRBV10-2 to TRBJ1-4; 9 nucleotides match TRBD1. This CDR3 comprises 14 residues. The junction had 5 bases not matched to a gene; V was cut back by 4 bases and J by 8 bases. The V gene's germline CDR1 is WSHSY and CDR2 SAAADI.

The J gene is TRBJ2-2, the V gene TRBV10-3, with D unclear. Trimming left V 2 bases short and J 7 bases short, with 5 bases between. Germline loops: CDR1 ENHRY, CDR2 SYGVKD. The CDR3 is 12 amino acids. The CDR3 coding sequence is TGTGCCATCAGTGAGAGAGACGGGGAGCTGTTTTTT. Protein product: CAISERDGELFF.

This clone was observed a single time. V gene TRBV30 combines with J gene TRBJ2-7; TRBD2 matches at 8 bases. The CDR3 is 13 amino acids. Germline-derived CDR1 and CDR2 are GTSNPN and SVGIG (reference sequence). V gave up 2 bases and J gave up 6 bases; unmatched junction bases: 6. CDR3 in DNA: TGTGCCTGGAGTAAGGGACTAGGCGGCGAGCAGTACTTC. This sequence encodes CAWSKGLGGEQYF.

The chain has TRBV29-1 and TRBJ2-4, with D possibly TRBD1 on 6 matching bases. The CDR3 has 14 residues. Per germline, CDR1 SQVTM and CDR2 ANQGSEA. Trimming cost V 2 bases and J 2 bases, with 10 bases left between them. Here the CDR3 reads CSVETGSTKNIQYF. CDR3 nucleotide sequence: TGCAGCGTTGAAACAGGGAGCACCAAAAACATTCAGTACTTC. Looking up the rest from reference TRBV29-1 and TRBJ2-4 gives the full variable domain: SAVISQKPSRDICQRGTSLTIQCQVDSQVTMMFWYRQQPGQSLTLIATANQGSEATYESGFVIDKFPISRPNLTFSTLTVSNMSPEDSSIYLCSVETGSTKNIQYFGAGTRLSVL.

The chain carries TRBV5-1 and TRBJ1-1; D might be TRBD1 (5 bases). Deletions cut 0 bases from V and 3 bases from J, with 21 bases between. CDR1 is SGHRS, CDR2 YFSETQ, per germline. The length of the CDR3 is 18 residues. The CDR3 DNA is TGCGCCAGCAGCTTGGCCACTAGGGCCCCCCTAGGGGACACTGAAGCTTTCTTT. Its protein product is CASSLATRAPLGDTEAFF.

This clone was seen only once. The V call is TRBV5-1, the J call TRBJ2-5, with 11 bases matching TRBD2. Germline V lookup: CDR1 SGHRS, CDR2 YFSETQ. Unmatched junction bases numbered 9, after V lost 4 bases and J lost 1 base. This CDR3 spans 17 amino acids. CDR3 sequence reads: CASSPTSGGTRQETQYF. The CDR3 nucleotides read TGCGCCAGCAGCCCAACTAGCGGGGGAACCCGCCAAGAGACCCAGTACTTC.

The genes are TRBV28 and TRBJ2-7, with no clear D. Germline CDR1 MDHEN, CDR2 SYDVKM. With 5 bases removed from V and 4 bases from J, the gap between germline ends came to 12 bases. CDR3 length: 13 amino acids. CDR3 loop: CASSDVWEYEQYF. The CDR3 DNA sequence: TGTGCCAGCAGTGACGTCTGGGAATACGAGCAGTACTTC.

The J gene is TRBJ2-5, the V gene TRBV15; D not certain. Germline CDR1 is LNHNV and CDR2 is YYDKDF (reference sequence). The CDR3 length is 14 residues. V was pared by 1 base and J by 1 base, with 7 bases between. Written as DNA, the CDR3 is TGTGCCACCAGCAGAGGTGGCAGCCAAGAGACCCAGTACTTC. This gives the protein CATSRGGSQETQYF.

The J gene is TRBJ1-5, the V gene TRBV6-5; D is possibly TRBD1 (6 bases). This CDR3 is 12 amino acids long. Trimming pared 7 bases from V and 7 bases from J, leaving 11 bases between. In germline, CDR1 is MNHEY, CDR2 SVGAGI. This CDR3 is CASTTGSQPQHF. The DNA of the CDR3 is TGTGCCAGCACCACAGGGTCGCAGCCCCAGCATTTT.

The chain combines TRBV7-2 with TRBJ2-1; the D is unclear. V lost 0 bases to trimming and J lost 7 bases, with 13 bases between them. Germline CDR1 is SGHTA and CDR2 is FQGNSA. This CDR3 spans 15 amino acids. The CDR3 DNA follows: TGTGCCAGCAGCTTAGCCTTTTCTCAAGCGAATGAGCAGTTCTTC. Its protein is CASSLAFSQANEQFF. Full variable domain (remainder filled in from reference TRBV7-2 and TRBJ2-1): GAGVSQSPSNKVTEKGKDVELRCDPISGHTALYWYRQSLGQGLEFLIYFQGNSAPDKSGLPSDRFSAERTGGSVSTLTIQRTQQEDSAVYLCASSLAFSQANEQFFGPGTRLTVL.